The 9 T cell receptor beta chains below come from one sample, sequenced in a study of regulatory T cells in long-lasting Graves disease. For TCR beta, libraries came from iRepertoire HTBI primers and Arm-PCR of CDR3 regions. Using its own MiXCR run on the multiplex PCR reads, TCRdb lists one record per CDR3 protein. The sample has 500,000 to 700,000 distinct CDR3 sequences, 16% seen once. The time point was: newly diagnosed GD, antithyroid drugs for less than 3 months. There was RNA extracted from PBMCs, and the TCR library was made from it. A further study also used this sample, focusing on T cells in Graves' hyperthyroidism and ophthalmopathy.

Material: peripheral blood mononuclear cells (PBMCs), obtained at new diagnosis, from a patient treated with antithyroid drugs. The receptors shown here come from a woman in her 30s with Graves disease.

This clonotype has only a few counts. V is TRBV2 and J is TRBJ1-4; D may be TRBD1 (5 bases). CDR3 length: 15 amino acids. Germline V gives CDR1 SNHLY, CDR2 FYNNEI. Trimming stripped 1 base from V and 4 bases from J, with 10 bases between. Here the CDR3 DNA reads TGTGCCAGCAGTGAAGGCGGGACCCTTAATGAAAAACTGTTTTTT. This encodes CASSEGGTLNEKLFF.

The V call is TRBV24-1, the J call TRBJ2-3; 7 nucleotides align to TRBD2. The germline CDR1 and CDR2 sequences are KGHDR and SFDVKD. After removal of 7 bases from V and 4 bases from J, the junction contained 13 bases not matched to a gene. CDR3 length equals 16 residues. In nucleotides, the CDR3 is TGTGCCACCAGCCCTGTCGCGGGAGTGTCACCAGATACGCAGTATTTT. This sequence encodes CATSPVAGVSPDTQYF.

This clonotype was observed many times. The chain carries TRBV2 and TRBJ1-1; D not resolved. With 8 bases removed from V and 0 bases from J, the gap between germline ends came to 13 bases. From germline, CDR1 is SNHLY and CDR2 FYNNEI. The CDR3 has 14 amino acids. CDR3 in amino acids: CASALPQVNTEAFF. Here the CDR3 DNA reads TGTGCCAGCGCTTTGCCCCAGGTGAACACTGAAGCTTTCTTT.

Turning to this clonotype: This may arise from a read error, as a much more abundant clone is one base away. The chain has TRBV7-2 and TRBJ1-5, with D uncertain. Germline V lookup: CDR1 SGHTA, CDR2 FQGNSA. The CDR3 consists of 14 residues. CDR3 coding DNA: TGTGCCGGCAGACCTATATATAGCAATCAGCCCCAGCATTTT. Translating it yields CAGRPIYSNQPQHF. The full variable domain, with the rest looked up from reference TRBV7-2 and TRBJ1-5, is GAGVSQSPSNKVTEKGKDVELRCDPISGHTALYWYRQSLGQGLEFLIYFQGNSAPDKSGLPSDRFSAERTGGSVSTLTIQRTQQEDSAVYLCAGRPIYSNQPQHFGDGTRLSIL.

This clonotype was seen many times. This chain uses TRBV20-1 with TRBJ2-4; 10 positions agree with TRBD2. V trimming: 4 bases; J trimming: 0 bases; junction bases outside the gene matches: 3. Germline V gives CDR1 DFQATT, CDR2 SNEGSKA (reference sequence). CDR3 size: 15 residues. CDR3 nucleotides: TGCAGTGCTACAGGACTAGCGGCAGCCAAAAACATTCAGTACTTC. Protein: CSATGLAAAKNIQYF.

This clonotype appeared a few times. A much larger clone sits a single nucleotide away, making a read error possible. The V call is TRBV2, the J call TRBJ2-7; D remains ambiguous. Germline CDR1 SNHLY, CDR2 FYNNEI. V was shortened by 2 bases and J by 4 bases, with 6 bases between the two germline ends. This CDR3 region has 12 residues. The CDR3 DNA reads TGTGCCAGCAGTGAACTGGCTTACGAGCAGTACTTC. Protein: CASSELAYEQYF.

This chain uses TRBV6-5 with TRBJ2-3; D not certain. The germline V gene encodes CDR1 MNHEY and CDR2 SVGAGI. V was shortened by 2 bases and J by 0 bases, with 6 bases between the two germline ends. This CDR3 is 14 amino acids long. The CDR3 nucleotides read TGTGCCAGCAGTTACGATCTGAGCACAGATACGCAGTATTTT. Residues: CASSYDLSTDTQYF.

This clonotype was counted a few times. The genes are TRBV16 and TRBJ2-1, with D maybe TRBD1 (5 bases). Germline CDR1 and CDR2: KGHSY and FQNENV. CDR3 length equals 13 residues. The V and J ends lost 2 bases and 7 bases respectively, with 9 bases between them. The CDR3 bases are TGTGCCAGCAGCCAACGCAGGGTTAATGAGCAGTTCTTC. This translates into CASSQRRVNEQFF.

The V and J genes are TRBV6-1 and TRBJ2-1; TRBD2 matches 7 bases. The CDR3 covers 14 residues. Trimming cost V 10 bases and J 6 bases; bases outside gene matches: 12. Per the germline V gene, CDR1 is MNHNS and CDR2 is SASEGT. CDR3 in DNA: TGTGCCACCCGCCCGGGACTACCTATCAATGAGCAGTTCTTC. Protein product: CATRPGLPINEQFF.